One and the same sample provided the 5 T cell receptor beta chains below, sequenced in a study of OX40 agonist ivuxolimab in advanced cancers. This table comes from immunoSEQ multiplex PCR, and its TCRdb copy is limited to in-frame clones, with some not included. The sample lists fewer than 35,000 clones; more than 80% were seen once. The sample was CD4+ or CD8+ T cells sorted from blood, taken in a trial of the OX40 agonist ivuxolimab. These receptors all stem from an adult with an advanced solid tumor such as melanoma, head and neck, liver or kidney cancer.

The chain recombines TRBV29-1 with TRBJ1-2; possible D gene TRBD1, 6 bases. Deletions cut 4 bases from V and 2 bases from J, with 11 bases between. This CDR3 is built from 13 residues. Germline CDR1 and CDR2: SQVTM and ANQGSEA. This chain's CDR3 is CSVAKTGNYGYTF. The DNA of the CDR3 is TGCAGCGTTGCAAAAACAGGGAACTATGGCTACACCTTC.

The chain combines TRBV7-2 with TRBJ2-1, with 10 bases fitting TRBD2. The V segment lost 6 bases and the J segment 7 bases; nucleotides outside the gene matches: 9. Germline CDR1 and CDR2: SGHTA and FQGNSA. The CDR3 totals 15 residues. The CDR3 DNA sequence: TGTGCCAGCAGGGAGAAGCTAGCGGGAGTGAATGAGCAGTTCTTC. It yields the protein CASREKLAGVNEQFF.

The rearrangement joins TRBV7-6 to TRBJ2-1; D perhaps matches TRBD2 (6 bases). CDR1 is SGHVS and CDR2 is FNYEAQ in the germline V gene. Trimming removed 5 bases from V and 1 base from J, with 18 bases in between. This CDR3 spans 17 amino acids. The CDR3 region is CASSPTRGGGSYNEQFF. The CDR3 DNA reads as TGTGCCAGCAGCCCCACCCGAGGTGGGGGGTCCTACAATGAGCAGTTCTTC.

Here the CDR3 DNA reads TGTGCCAGCAGCCAACAACAGGGTTTTCTATACGAGCAGTACTTC. It translates to CASSQQQGFLYEQYF. The chain is built from TRBV14 and TRBJ2-5; a possible D gene is TRBD1 (6 bases). TRBJ2-7 matches the DNA end more closely, so the J call is doubtful. Looked up from germline, CDR1 is SGHDN and CDR2 is FVKESK. The CDR3 is 15 residues long.

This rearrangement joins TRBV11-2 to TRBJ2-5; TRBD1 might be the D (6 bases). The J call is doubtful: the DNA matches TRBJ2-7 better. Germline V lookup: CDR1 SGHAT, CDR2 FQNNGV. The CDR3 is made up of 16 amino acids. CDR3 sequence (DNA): TGTGCCAGCAGCATGACAGGTTCGAGCGCCATCCGCGAGCAGTACTTC. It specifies CASSMTGSSAIREQYF.